The clone carrying this T cell receptor (beta chain) was recorded once. Antigen unknown. The data were obtained in a study of glioma-infiltrating T cells after dendritic cell vaccination. Study-level results: The cohort had few patients with full blood and tumor sets. Estimated pretreatment TIL content predicted outcome after dendritic cell vaccination.

Time point specified: after dendritic cell vaccination, including at tumor progression/relapse. The table came from immunoSEQ multiplex PCR; TCRdb's copy has only in-frame clones and leaves some out. Of 65,000 to 80,000 clones listed, around 87% are singletons. This material consisted of blood, taken after dendritic cell vaccination. The TCR sequence derives from a human donor with glioblastoma.

Here the CDR3 reads CASSVDLFPGYGYTF. Here the CDR3 DNA reads TGTGCCAGCAGCGTAGATTTATTCCCCGGCTATGGCTACACCTTC. The chain uses TRBV9 and TRBJ1-2; D is unclear. Between the trimmed V and J ends, which lost 0 bases and 4 bases, there was a span of 13 bases. The CDR3 loop spans 15 amino acids. Germline loops: CDR1 SGDLS, CDR2 YYNGEE.